This TCR beta chain is from a study of human thymus T cells. Study-level results: Use of V and J genes seemed skewed within the thymic and blood repertoires.

The CDR3 consists of 14 residues. J gave up 7 bases and V 1 base, and 5 bases lay outside the gene matches. The germline V gene has CDR1 SGHAT and CDR2 FQNNGV. TCRdb keeps only in-frame clones here, not all; method: immunoSEQ multiplex PCR. The table has tens of thousands of clones, approximately 93% seen once; the top ten hold about 0.12%. Donors were healthy Finnish infants having corrective surgery for congenital heart defects. During surgery, about 0.45-1 mL peripheral blood was drawn from four of eight donors. All available leukocytes, rather than a set cell count, yielded the blood DNA. In regard to this clone: Antigen specificity is unknown.

Sequenced material: blood. The TCR comes from a boy younger than two with a congenital heart defect but otherwise immunologically healthy. This chain joins TRBV11-2 and TRBJ2-5, with 8 bases fitting TRBD2. The CDR3 reads CASSLAGGPGTQYF. CDR3 coding DNA: TGTGCCAGCAGCTTAGCGGGGGGGCCGGGGACCCAGTACTTC.